This TCR beta chain derives from a study of T cells in women clearing cervical HPV infection. Study-wide results and caveats: Repertoire richness, not evenness, was significantly elevated in CIN3+ cases versus controls.

Repertoires were generated with immunoSEQ multiplex PCR, while TCRdb's copy carries only in-frame clones and drops some. The table gives about 31,000 clones; the top ten clones make up roughly 8.4% of it. Dot-blot hybridization genotyped cervical HPV amplified with MY09/MY11 PCR. Trimming cost V 4 bases and J 2 bases; bases outside gene matches: 4. The germline V gene encodes CDR1 LNHDA and CDR2 SQIVND (reference sequence). CDR3 size: 15 residues. With regard to this clone: Its matching antigen is unknown. The read falls 3 residues short of the CDR3 end, and the missing part is taken from the germline J gene.

The chain joins TRBV19 to TRBJ1-2; TRBD1 agrees at 10 bases. Sequencing was carried out using blood buffy coat. This receptor was taken from a woman aged 18-69 years with a cervical HPV16 infection that either progressed to CIN3+ or cleared (not recorded which). The CDR3 region is CASSKPGQGNYGYTF. The DNA read from the CDR3 is TGTGCCAGTAGTAAGCCGGGACAGGGGAACTATGGC.